This entry lists 2 T cell receptor beta chains sequenced from one sample in a study of T cells after yellow fever vaccination (dated by TCRdb to between 2019 and 2020). Library prep was done by 5' RACE. The instrument was an Illumina HiSeq 2500. Clones were called with MiXCR by TCRdb after fastp trimmed the public reads at Q25, and only in-frame beta chains were retained. Entries that share a CDR3 protein sequence are merged under the most common genes and DNA. The sample table shows about 300,000 distinct CDR3 sequences, and roughly 7% are seen once. The ten largest clonotypes hold 18% of the sample. The treatment or condition label for this specimen denotes: live attenuated yellow fever vaccine strain. The sequencing here drew on PBMCs, taken about 49 days after the first yellow fever vaccination. Receptors were obtained from a man aged 18 to 29 who received the YFV17D yellow fever vaccine.

This clonotype was observed a handful of times. The rearrangement uses TRBV7-2 and TRBJ2-7; possible D gene TRBD1, 5 bases. CDR1 is SGHTA, CDR2 FQGNSA, per germline. The CDR3 consists of 13 residues. Between the trimmed V and J ends, which lost 5 bases and 2 bases, there was a span of 10 bases. CDR3 nucleotides: TGTGCCAGCAGCACGACAGATACCTACGAGCAGTACGTC. It specifies CASSTTDTYEQYV.

The table lists this clonotype with many counts. The rearrangement links TRBV4-3 to TRBJ1-3; the D is unclear. This CDR3 is 15 amino acids long. The germline V and J ends were trimmed by 1 base and 2 bases, with 9 bases remaining between them. Germline values: CDR1 LGHNA, CDR2 YSLEER. In DNA form, the CDR3 reads TGCGCCAGCAGCCAAGCGCGGACGGCTGGAAACACCATATATTTT. Amino acid sequence: CASSQARTAGNTIYF.